This TCR beta chain was captured in a study of blood T cell repertoires in COVID-19. CDR1 SEHNR and CDR2 FQNEAQ come from the germline V gene (reference sequence). V lost 2 bases, J lost 9 bases, and 14 bases lay in between. The CDR3 extends over 14 amino acids. The method was immunoSEQ multiplex PCR; TCRdb's version includes in-frame clones alone and lacks a portion of them. Altogether approximately 360,000 clones are present, 90% being singletons, with the ten largest covering approximately 6.2%. The chain has TRBV7-9 and TRBJ2-1; maybe TRBD1 (5 bases). The source is a man between 18 and 35 years old with active or convalescent COVID-19. Source material: peripheral blood. The CDR3 nucleotides are TGTGCCAGCAGCTTACCCGGCAGGGTTACTGAGCAGTTCTTC. This codes for CASSLPGRVTEQFF.